In its sample, the clone carrying this TCR beta chain was seen many times. The antigen is undetermined. The data were taken from a study of T cells in Graves' hyperthyroidism and ophthalmopathy. Across the whole study: Pretreatment peripheral blood was obtained at initial diagnosis. Overall study findings and caveats: Most expanded thyroid clonotypes above 0.001 also appeared in blood.

Germline V gives CDR1 MGHRA, CDR2 YSYEKL. The CDR3 totals 14 residues. Trimming left V 0 bases short and J 5 bases short, with 10 bases between. There were TCR beta CDR3 regions amplified from RNA transcripts. In the first-round RT-PCR of the TCR CDR3, the HTBI primer set was used. Each CDR3 protein gets one entry after TCRdb re-called the multiplex PCR reads with MiXCR. The top ten clones hold around 7% of a sample with under 450,000 distinct CDR3 sequences, 15% to 18% of them seen once. Diagnosing involved the use of clinical symptoms, serum thyroxine and TRAb, thyroid ultrasound and orbital computed tomography. Source material for PBMCs was less than 12 ml fresh peripheral blood.

This chain connects TRBV4-1 to TRBJ1-2; D is perhaps TRBD1 (6 bases). The TCR sequence derives from a woman under 30 with Graves' hyperthyroidism. The sample taken for sequencing was blood. CDR3 protein: CASSQDWTEYGYTF. The CDR3 DNA reads as TGCGCCAGCAGCCAAGATTGGACAGAGTATGGCTACACCTTC.